This T cell receptor beta chain is from a study of T cells in Graves' hyperthyroidism and ophthalmopathy. As for the study in general: Peripheral blood samples were taken at initial diagnosis, prior to any treatment.

General study findings and limits: Onset of ophthalmopathy came a median around 6.2 months after the model predicted it. Among clonotypes expanded in thyroid above 0.001, most were also found in blood.

RNA transcripts gave rise to amplified TCR beta CDR3 regions. An initial round of RT-PCR targeting the TCR CDR3 relied on the HTBI primer set. TCRdb re-called the multiplex PCR reads through MiXCR, storing one row per CDR3 protein. The table has 490,000 or so distinct CDR3 sequences, 15% to 20% seen once; the top ten hold around 50%. This clonotype was found many times. What it recognizes is unknown. One junction end does not reproduce the germline sequence, and a read error may be involved. PBMCs were sourced from less than 12 ml fresh peripheral blood. The sequencing input was blood. This sequence was found in a man in his forties with Graves' ophthalmopathy.

As DNA, the CDR3 is TGTGCCAGCAGCTTGGGACTAGCGGGAGGCGAGCAGTACTTC. Protein sequence: CASSLGLAGGEQYF. This chain connects TRBV5-1 to TRBJ2-7; 15 bases line up with TRBD2. Germline CDR1 is SGHRS and CDR2 is YFSETQ. This CDR3 has 14 amino acids.